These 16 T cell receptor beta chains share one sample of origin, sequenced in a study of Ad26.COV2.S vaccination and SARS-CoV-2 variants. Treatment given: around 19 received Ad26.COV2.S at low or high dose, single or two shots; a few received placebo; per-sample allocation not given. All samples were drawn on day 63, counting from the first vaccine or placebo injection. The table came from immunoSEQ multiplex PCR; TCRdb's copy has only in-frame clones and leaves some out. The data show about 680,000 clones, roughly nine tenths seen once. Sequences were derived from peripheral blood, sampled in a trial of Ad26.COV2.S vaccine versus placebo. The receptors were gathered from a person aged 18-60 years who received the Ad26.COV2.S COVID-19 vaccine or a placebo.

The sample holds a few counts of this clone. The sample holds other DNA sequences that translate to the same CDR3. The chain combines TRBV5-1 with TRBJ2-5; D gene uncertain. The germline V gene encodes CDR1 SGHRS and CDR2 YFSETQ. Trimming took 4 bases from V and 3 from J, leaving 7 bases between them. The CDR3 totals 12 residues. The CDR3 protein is CASSLTEETQYF. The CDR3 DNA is TGCGCCAGCAGCCTGACCGAAGAGACCCAGTACTTC. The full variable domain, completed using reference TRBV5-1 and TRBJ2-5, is KAGVTQTPRYLIKTRGQQVTLSCSPISGHRSVSWYQQTPGQGLQFLFEYFSETQRNKGNFPGRFSGRQFSNSRSEMNVSTLELGDSALYLCASSLTEETQYFGPGTRLLVL.

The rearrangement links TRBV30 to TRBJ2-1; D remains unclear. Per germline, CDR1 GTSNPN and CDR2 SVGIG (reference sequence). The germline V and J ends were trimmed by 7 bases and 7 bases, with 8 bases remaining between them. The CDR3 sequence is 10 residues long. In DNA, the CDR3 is TGTGCCTTCTTGGGAAATGAGCAGTTCTTC. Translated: CAFLGNEQFF.

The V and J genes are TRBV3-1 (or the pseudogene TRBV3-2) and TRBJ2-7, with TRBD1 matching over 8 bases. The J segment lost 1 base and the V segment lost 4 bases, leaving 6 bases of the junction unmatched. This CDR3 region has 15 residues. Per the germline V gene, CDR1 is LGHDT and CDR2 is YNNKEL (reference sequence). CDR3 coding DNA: TGTGCCAGCAGCCTCCGGGACAGGATTTCCTACGAGCAGTACTTC. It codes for CASSLRDRISYEQYF.

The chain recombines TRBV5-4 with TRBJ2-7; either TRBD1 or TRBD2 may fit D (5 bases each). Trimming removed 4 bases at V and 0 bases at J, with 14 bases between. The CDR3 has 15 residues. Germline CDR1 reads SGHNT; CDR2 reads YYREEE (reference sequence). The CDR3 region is CASSPPPGTSYEQYF. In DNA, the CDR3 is TGTGCCAGCAGCCCACCCCCAGGGACCTCCTACGAGCAGTACTTC. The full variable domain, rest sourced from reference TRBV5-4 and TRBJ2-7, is ETGVTQSPTHLIKTRGQQVTLRCSSQSGHNTVSWYQQALGQGPQFIFQYYREEENGRGNFPPRFSGLQFPNYSSELNVNALELDDSALYLCASSPPPGTSYEQYFGPGTRLTVT.

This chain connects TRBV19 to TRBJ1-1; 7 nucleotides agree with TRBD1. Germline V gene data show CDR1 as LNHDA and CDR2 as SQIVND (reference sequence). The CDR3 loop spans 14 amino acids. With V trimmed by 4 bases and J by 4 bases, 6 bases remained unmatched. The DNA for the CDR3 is TGTGCCAGTAGTAGGGAACAGGGGATCACTGAAGCTTTCTTT. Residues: CASSREQGITEAFF.

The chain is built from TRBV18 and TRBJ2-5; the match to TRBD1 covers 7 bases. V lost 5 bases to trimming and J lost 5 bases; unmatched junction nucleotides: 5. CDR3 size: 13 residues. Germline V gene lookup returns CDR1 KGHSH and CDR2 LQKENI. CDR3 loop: CASSSDRMETQYF. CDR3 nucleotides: TGTGCCAGCTCATCGGACAGGATGGAGACCCAGTACTTC.

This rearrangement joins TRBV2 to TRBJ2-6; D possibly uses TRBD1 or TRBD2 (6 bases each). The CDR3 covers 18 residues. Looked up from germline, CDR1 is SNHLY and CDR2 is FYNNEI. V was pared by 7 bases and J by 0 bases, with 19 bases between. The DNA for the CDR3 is TGTGCCAGCACCAAGGAGGGGGGCTTCTACTCTGGGGCCAACGTCCTGACTTTC. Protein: CASTKEGGFYSGANVLTF.

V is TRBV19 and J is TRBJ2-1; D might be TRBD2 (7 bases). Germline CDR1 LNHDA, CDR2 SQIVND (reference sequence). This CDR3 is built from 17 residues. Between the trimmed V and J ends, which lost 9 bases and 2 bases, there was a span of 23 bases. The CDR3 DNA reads TGTGCCAGCTCAAGCGGGGCCCACAGGGTTGCCTACAATGAGCAGTTCTTC. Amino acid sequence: CASSSGAHRVAYNEQFF.

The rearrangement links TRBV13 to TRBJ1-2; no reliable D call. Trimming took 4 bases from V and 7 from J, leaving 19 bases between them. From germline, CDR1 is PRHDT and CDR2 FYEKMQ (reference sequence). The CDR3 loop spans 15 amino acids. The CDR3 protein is CASSSLRTLERGYTF. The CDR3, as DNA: TGTGCCAGCAGCTCTCTTCGGACCTTGGAGCGTGGCTACACCTTC.

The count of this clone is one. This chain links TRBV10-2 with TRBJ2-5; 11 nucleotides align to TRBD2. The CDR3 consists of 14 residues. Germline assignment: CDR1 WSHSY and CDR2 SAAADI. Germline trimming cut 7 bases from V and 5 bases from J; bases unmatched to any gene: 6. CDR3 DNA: TGCGCCAGCAAACTAGCGGGAGACGGCGAGACCCAGTACTTC. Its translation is CASKLAGDGETQYF.

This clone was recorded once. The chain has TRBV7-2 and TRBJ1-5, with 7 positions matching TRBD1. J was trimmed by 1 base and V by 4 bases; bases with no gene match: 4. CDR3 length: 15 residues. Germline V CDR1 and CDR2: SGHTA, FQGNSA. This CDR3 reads CASSSGGLSNQPQHF. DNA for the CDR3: TGTGCCAGCAGCTCAGGGGGACTGAGCAATCAGCCCCAGCATTTT.

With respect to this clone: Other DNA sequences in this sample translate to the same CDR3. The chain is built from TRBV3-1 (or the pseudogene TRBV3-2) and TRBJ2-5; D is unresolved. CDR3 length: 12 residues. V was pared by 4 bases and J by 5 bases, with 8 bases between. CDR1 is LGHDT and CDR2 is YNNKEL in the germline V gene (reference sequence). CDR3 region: CASSPLRETQYF. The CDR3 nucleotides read TGTGCCAGCAGCCCCCTTCGGGAGACCCAGTACTTC.

Here the CDR3 DNA reads TGTGCCAGCAGCGTAGCTCCGGGGGGTACGACCTACGAGCAGTACTTC. This codes for CASSVAPGGTTYEQYF. The V gene is TRBV9, the J gene TRBJ2-7; 7 bases are shared with TRBD2. This CDR3 has 16 amino acids. CDR1 is SGDLS, CDR2 YYNGEE, per germline. Germline trimming cut 0 bases from V and 2 bases from J; bases unmatched to any gene: 8.

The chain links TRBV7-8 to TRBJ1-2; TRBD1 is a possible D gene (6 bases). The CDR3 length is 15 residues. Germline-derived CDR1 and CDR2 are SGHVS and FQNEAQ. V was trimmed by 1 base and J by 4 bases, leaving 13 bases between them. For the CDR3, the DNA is TGTGCCAGCAGCTTAGATCCGGGGGGCGCCTATGGCTACACCTTC. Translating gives CASSLDPGGAYGYTF. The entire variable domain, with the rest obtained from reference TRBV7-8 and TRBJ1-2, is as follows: GAGVSQSPRYKVAKRGQDVALRCDPISGHVSLFWYQQALGQGPEFLTYFQNEAQLDKSGLPSDRFFAERPEGSVSTLKIQRTQQEDSAVYLCASSLDPGGAYGYTFGSGTRLTVV.

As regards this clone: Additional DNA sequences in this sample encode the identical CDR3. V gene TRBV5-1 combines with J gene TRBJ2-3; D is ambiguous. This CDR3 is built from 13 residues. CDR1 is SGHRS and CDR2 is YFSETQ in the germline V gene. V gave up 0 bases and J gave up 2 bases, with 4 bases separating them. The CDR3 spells CASSLDNTDTQYF. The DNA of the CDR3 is TGCGCCAGCAGCTTGGATAACACAGATACGCAGTATTTT.

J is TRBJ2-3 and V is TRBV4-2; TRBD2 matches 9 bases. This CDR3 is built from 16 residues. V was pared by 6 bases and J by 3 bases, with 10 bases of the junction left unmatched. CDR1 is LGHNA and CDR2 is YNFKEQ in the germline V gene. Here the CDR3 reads CASRLEPLAGTDTQYF. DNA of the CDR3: TGTGCCAGCAGGCTCGAGCCGCTAGCGGGGACAGATACGCAGTATTTT.